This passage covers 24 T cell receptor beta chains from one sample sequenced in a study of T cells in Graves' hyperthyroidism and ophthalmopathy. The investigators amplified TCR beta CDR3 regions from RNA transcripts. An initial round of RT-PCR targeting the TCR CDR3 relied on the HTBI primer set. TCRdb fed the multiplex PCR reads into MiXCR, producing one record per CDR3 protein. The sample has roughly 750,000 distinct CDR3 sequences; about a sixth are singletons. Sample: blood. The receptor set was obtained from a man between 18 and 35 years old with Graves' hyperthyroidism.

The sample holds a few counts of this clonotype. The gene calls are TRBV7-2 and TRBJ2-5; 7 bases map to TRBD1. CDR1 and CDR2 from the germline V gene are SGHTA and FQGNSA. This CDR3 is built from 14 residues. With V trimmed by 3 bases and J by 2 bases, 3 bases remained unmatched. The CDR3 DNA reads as TGTGCCAGCAGCTTCGTCAGGGGGCAAGAGACCCAGTACTTC. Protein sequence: CASSFVRGQETQYF.

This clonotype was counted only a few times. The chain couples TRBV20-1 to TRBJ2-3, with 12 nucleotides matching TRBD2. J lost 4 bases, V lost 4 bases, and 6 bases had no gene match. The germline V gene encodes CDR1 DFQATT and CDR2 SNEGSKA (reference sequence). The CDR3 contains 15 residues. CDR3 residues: CSATSTSGRPDTQYF. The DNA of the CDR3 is TGCAGTGCTACCTCGACTAGCGGGAGACCAGATACGCAGTATTTT.

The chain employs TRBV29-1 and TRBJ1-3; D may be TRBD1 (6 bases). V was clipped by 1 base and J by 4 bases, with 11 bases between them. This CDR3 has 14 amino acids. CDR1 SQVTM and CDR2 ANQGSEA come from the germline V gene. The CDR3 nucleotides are TGCAGCGTTGAAGTCCAGGGGAGCGGAAACACCATATATTTT. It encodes CSVEVQGSGNTIYF.

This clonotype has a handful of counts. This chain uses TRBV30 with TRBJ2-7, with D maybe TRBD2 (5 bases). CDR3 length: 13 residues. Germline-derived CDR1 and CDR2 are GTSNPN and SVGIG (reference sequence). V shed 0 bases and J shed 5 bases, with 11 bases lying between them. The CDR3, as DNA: TGTGCCTGGAGTGTCAGAGGGTTCAACGAGCAGTACTTC. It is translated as CAWSVRGFNEQYF.

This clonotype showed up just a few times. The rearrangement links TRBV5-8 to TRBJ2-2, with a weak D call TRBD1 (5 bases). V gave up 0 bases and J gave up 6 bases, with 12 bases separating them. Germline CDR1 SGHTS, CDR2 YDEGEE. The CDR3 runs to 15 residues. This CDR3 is CASSLEGASAGELFF. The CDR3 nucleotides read TGTGCCAGCAGCTTGGAAGGGGCCAGCGCCGGGGAGCTGTTTTTT.

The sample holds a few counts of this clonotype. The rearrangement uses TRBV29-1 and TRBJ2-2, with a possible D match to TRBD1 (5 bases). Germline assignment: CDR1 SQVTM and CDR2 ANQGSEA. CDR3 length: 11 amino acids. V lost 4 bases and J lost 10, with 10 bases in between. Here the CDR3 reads CSVVVGVELFF. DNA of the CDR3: TGCAGCGTTGTTGTAGGGGTGGAGCTGTTTTTT.

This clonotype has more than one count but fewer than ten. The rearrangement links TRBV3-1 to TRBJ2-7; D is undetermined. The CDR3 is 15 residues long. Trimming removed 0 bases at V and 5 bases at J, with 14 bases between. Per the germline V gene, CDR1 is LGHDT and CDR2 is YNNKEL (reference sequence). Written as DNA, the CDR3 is TGTGCCAGCAGCCAAGACCGACGCCTAACGGACGAGCAGTACTTC. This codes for CASSQDRRLTDEQYF.

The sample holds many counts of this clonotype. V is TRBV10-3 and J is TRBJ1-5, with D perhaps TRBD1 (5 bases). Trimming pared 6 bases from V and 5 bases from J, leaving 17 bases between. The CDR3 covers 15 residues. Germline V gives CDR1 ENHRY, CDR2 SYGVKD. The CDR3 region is CAISATGARDQPQHF. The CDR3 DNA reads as TGTGCCATCAGCGCGACTGGGGCGCGTGATCAGCCCCAGCATTTT.

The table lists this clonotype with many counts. The CDR3 loop is CASSPGLAGITDTQYF. The CDR3 DNA follows: TGTGCCAGCAGCCCGGGACTAGCGGGCATCACAGATACGCAGTATTTT. The chain is built from TRBV9 and TRBJ2-3, with 12 positions matching TRBD2. J lost 2 bases, V lost 4 bases, and 5 bases had no gene match. There are 16 residues in the CDR3. In germline, CDR1 is SGDLS, CDR2 YYNGEE.

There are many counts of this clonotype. The CDR3 DNA reads TGTGCCAGCAGTTCGGCTGGTAGCGGGAGGGCCGGAATAAATGAGCAGTTCTTC. Translation: CASSSAGSGRAGINEQFF. The chain is built from TRBV12-3 or TRBV12-4 and TRBJ2-1; the match to TRBD2 covers 11 bases. V shed 4 bases and J 7 bases; nucleotides not matched to a gene: 15. CDR3 length: 18 residues.

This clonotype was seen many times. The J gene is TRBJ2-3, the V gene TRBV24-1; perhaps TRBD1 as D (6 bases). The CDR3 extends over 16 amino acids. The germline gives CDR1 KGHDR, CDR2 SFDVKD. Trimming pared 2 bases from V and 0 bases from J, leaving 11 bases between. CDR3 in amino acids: CATSDSSGESTDTQYF. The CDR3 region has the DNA TGTGCCACCAGTGATTCATCAGGGGAAAGCACAGATACGCAGTATTTT.

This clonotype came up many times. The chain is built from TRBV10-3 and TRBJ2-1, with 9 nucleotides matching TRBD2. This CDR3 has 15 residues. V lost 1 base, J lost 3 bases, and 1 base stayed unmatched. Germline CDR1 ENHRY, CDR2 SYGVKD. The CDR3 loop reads CAISELAGDYNEQFF. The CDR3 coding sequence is TGTGCCATCAGTGAGTTAGCGGGAGACTACAATGAGCAGTTCTTC.

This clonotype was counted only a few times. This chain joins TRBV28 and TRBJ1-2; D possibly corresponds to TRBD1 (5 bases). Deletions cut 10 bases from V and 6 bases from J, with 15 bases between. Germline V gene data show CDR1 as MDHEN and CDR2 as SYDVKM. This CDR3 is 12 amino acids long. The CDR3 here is CATGGVENGYTF. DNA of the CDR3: TGTGCCACCGGGGGAGTGGAGAATGGCTACACCTTC.

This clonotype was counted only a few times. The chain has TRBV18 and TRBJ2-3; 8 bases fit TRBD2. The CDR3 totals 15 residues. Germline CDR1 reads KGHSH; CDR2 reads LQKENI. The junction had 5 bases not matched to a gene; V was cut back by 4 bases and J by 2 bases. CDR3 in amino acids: CASSLHSGTTDTQYF. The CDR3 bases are TGTGCCAGCTCACTCCATAGCGGGACCACAGATACGCAGTATTTT.

The CDR3 is CASSSPPGTDSYEQYF. The CDR3 bases are TGTGCCAGCAGCTCGCCTCCGGGGACAGACTCCTACGAGCAGTACTTC. The genes are TRBV7-2 and TRBJ2-7, with 7 bases aligning to TRBD1. Germline V gene sequence: CDR1 SGHTA, CDR2 FQGNSA. V trimming: 4 bases; J trimming: 0 bases; junction bases outside the gene matches: 9. The CDR3 is 16 amino acids.

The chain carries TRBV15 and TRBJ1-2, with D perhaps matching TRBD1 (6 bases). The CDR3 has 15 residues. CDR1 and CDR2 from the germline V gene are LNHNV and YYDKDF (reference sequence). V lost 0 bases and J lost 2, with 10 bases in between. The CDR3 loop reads CATSRETGLNYGYTF. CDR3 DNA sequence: TGTGCCACCAGCAGAGAGACAGGTTTGAACTATGGCTACACCTTC.

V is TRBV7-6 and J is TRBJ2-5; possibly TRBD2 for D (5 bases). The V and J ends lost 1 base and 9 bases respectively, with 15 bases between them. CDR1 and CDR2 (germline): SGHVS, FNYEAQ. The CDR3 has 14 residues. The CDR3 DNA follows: TGTGCCAGCAGCTTAGGGGAGTGGGGAAGGGCCCAGTACTTC. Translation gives CASSLGEWGRAQYF.

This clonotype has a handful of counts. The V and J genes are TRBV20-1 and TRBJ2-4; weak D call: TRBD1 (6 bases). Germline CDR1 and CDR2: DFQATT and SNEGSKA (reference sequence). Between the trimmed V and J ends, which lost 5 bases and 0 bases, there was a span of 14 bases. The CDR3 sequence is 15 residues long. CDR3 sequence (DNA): TGCAGTGCTGACCCCGGACAGTTAGCCAAAAACATTCAGTACTTC. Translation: CSADPGQLAKNIQYF.

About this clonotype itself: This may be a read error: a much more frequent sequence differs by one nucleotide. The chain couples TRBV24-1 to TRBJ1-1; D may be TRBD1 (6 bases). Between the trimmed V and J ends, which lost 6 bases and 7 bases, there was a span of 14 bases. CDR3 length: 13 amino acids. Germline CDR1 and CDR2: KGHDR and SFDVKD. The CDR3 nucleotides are TGTGCCACCAGTTGGGGTAAGGACAGTGAAGCTTTCTTT. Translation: CATSWGKDSEAFF.

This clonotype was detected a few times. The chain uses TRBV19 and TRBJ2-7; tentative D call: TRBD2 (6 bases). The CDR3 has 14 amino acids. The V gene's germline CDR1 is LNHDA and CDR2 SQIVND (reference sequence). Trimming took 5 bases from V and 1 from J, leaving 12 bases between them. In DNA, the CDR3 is TGTGCCAGTAGTGTCGGCGGGAATTCCTACGAGCAGTACTTC. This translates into CASSVGGNSYEQYF. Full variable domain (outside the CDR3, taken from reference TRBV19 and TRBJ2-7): DGGITQSPKYLFRKEGQNVTLSCEQNLNHDAMYWYRQDPGQGLRLIYYSQIVNDFQKGDIAEGYSVSREKKESFPLTVTSAQKNPTAFYLCASSVGGNSYEQYFGPGTRLTVT.

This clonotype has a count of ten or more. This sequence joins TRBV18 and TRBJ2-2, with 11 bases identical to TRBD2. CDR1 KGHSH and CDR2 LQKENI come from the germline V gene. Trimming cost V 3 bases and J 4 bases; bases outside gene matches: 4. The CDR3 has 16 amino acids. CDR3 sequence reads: CASSPRLAGGTGELFF. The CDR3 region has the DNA TGTGCCAGCTCACCGAGGCTAGCGGGAGGCACCGGGGAGCTGTTTTTT.

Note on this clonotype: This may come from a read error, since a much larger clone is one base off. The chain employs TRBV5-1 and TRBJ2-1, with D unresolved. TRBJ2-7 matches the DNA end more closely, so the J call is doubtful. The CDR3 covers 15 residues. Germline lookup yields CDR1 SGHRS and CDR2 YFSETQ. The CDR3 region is CASSLERISYNEQYF. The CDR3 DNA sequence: TGCGCCAGCAGCTTAGAACGGATCTCCTACAATGAGCAGTACTTC.

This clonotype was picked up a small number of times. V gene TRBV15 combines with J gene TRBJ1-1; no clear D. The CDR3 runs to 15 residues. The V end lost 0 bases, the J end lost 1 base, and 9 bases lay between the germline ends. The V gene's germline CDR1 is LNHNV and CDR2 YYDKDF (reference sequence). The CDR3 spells CATSRDNWGNTEAFF. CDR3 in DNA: TGTGCCACCAGCAGAGATAATTGGGGGAACACTGAAGCTTTCTTT.

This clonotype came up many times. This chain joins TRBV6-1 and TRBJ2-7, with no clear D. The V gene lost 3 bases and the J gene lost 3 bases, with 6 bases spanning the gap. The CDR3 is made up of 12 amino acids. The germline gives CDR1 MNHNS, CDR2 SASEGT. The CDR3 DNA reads TGTGCCAGCAGTGACTACAGCTACGAGCAGTACTTC. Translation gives CASSDYSYEQYF.